Listed below are T cell receptor beta chains from one sample, sequenced in a study of CD8+ T cells in alopecia areata. Clones were sequenced by immunoSEQ multiplex PCR, and TCRdb holds only the in-frame ones, with some missing. The sample has more than 90,000 clones, 35% to 40% seen once. The specimen sequenced was CD4+ T cells sorted from blood. The source of these receptors is a human donor with alopecia areata. Both conserved end residues are part of each CDR3. D genes are given only for firm matches. Clone size is shown for a subset of rows, as once, few, many or a class of expanded clone.

cdr3_aa cdr3_nt j_call v_call d_call clone_size
CASSQGEGGSSYEQYF TGTGCCAGCAGCCAAGGGGAAGGGGGGAGCTCCTACGAGCAGTACTTC TRBJ2-7 TRBV4-2 - -
CSSEASVGYTF TGCAGCTCTGAAGCAAGCGTTGGCTACACCTTC TRBJ1-2 TRBV29-1 - -
CAWSGQSPQPQHF TGTGCCTGGAGTGGACAGAGTCCTCAGCCCCAGCATTTT TRBJ1-5 TRBV30 - -
CSVRLQASTEAFF TGCAGCGTTAGGCTACAGGCGTCCACTGAAGCTTTCTTT TRBJ1-1 TRBV29-1 - few
CASSQEWRSNYGYTF TGCGCCAGCAGCCAAGAGTGGCGATCTAACTATGGCTACACCTTC TRBJ1-2 TRBV4-3 - few
CASSLSTGSHDNIQYF TGTGCCAGCAGCCTCTCAACGGGGTCACACGATAACATTCAGTACTTC TRBJ2-4 TRBV7-3 - -
CSVEGTSGKATEQFF TGCAGCGTCGAGGGCACTAGCGGGAAGGCGACGGAGCAGTTCTTC TRBJ2-1 TRBV29-1 TRBD2 few
CASSQTQGRVIIYEQYF TGCGCCAGCAGTCAGACACAGGGGAGGGTGATAATATACGAGCAGTACTTC TRBJ2-7 TRBV23-1 - -
CSVSEAFF TGCAGCGTATCGGAAGCTTTCTTT TRBJ1-1 TRBV29-1 - few
CAWSVWAIKSYNEQFF TGTGCCTGGAGTGTATGGGCGATCAAGTCCTACAATGAGCAGTTCTTC TRBJ2-1 TRBV30 - few
CASSPQGGSQHF TGTGCCAGCAGCCCCCAGGGCGGGTCCCAGCATTTT TRBJ1-5 TRBV6-5 - -
CASSLRGAHVQYF TGTGCCAGCAGCCTCCGTGGAGCCCACGTACAGTATTTT TRBJ2-3 TRBV11-2 - few
CASSSQSRGDGYTF TGTGCCAGCAGCTCCCAGAGCCGGGGGGATGGCTACACCTTC TRBJ1-2 TRBV7-2 - -
CSVEDPGQGGQGYTF TGCAGCGTTGAAGACCCGGGACAGGGGGGACAAGGCTACACCTTC TRBJ1-2 TRBV29-1 TRBD1 -
CASSLLLRAHGYTF TGCGCCAGCAGCCTGTTGCTAAGGGCCCATGGCTACACCTTC TRBJ1-2 TRBV4-1 - -
CSVGEWADPGTQYF TGCAGCGTCGGAGAATGGGCAGATCCCGGGACCCAGTACTTC TRBJ2-5 TRBV29-1 - few
CAWSPTSGEQYF TGTGCCTGGAGTCCGACTAGCGGGGAGCAGTACTTC TRBJ2-7 TRBV30 TRBD2 -
CASSFGDTSSYEQYF TGTGCCAGCAGCTTCGGGGACACGAGCTCCTACGAGCAGTACTTC TRBJ2-7 TRBV7-9 - -
CSALSYSREQYF TGCAGCGCCCTCTCGTACTCGCGCGAGCAGTACTTC TRBJ2-7 TRBV29-1 - many
CASSRNHQETQYF TGTGCCAGCAGCCGTAATCACCAAGAGACCCAGTACTTC TRBJ2-5 TRBV5-4 - few
CASRLAYIPYEQYF TGTGCAAGTCGCTTAGCGTACATCCCCTACGAGCAGTACTTC TRBJ2-7 TRBV12-2 - -
CASSYRDRLNEQFF TGTGCCAGCAGCTACCGGGACAGGCTCAATGAGCAGTTCTTC TRBJ2-1 TRBV5-4 TRBD1 once
CASSNSGGSSGNTIYF TGTGCCAGCAGCAACTCAGGGGGAAGCTCTGGAAACACCATATATTTT TRBJ1-3 TRBV7-9 TRBD1 few
CASSEGTGAAFF TGTGCCAGCAGTGAAGGGACAGGCGCAGCTTTCTTT TRBJ1-1 TRBV25-1 TRBD1 few
CSGLRGYEQYF TGCAGCGGCCTCAGGGGCTACGAGCAGTACTTC TRBJ2-7 TRBV29-1 - -
CSTRQGSSGELFF TGCAGCACCCGACAGGGTTCGTCCGGGGAGCTGTTTTTT TRBJ2-2 TRBV29-1 TRBD1 -
CSGLYNEQFF TGCAGTGGGTTATACAATGAGCAGTTCTTC TRBJ2-1 TRBV20-1 - -
CATSRESDYQVAQYF TGTGCCACCAGCAGAGAATCGGACTACCAAGTGGCCCAGTACTTC TRBJ2-5 TRBV15 - few
CASSEERQPQHF TGTGCCAGCAGTGAAGAACGTCAGCCCCAGCATTTT TRBJ1-5 TRBV2 - -
CASSQDQGSTGELFF TGCGCCAGCAGCCAAGATCAGGGGTCCACCGGGGAGCTGTTTTTT TRBJ2-2 TRBV4-3 - few
CSVLQGRDTEAFF TGCAGCGTCCTACAGGGACGGGACACTGAAGCTTTCTTT TRBJ1-1 TRBV29-1 - -
CASRGTGVYEQYF TGTGCCAGCAGGGGGACAGGGGTCTACGAGCAGTACTTC TRBJ2-7 TRBV2 TRBD1 -
CSLREGALISYEQYF TGCAGCCTCCGAGAGGGGGCCCTTATCTCCTACGAGCAGTACTTC TRBJ2-7 TRBV29-1 TRBD1 -
CSVGAALNNEQFF TGCAGCGTTGGGGCAGCTTTGAACAATGAGCAGTTCTTC TRBJ2-1 TRBV29-1 - -
CASSNGNEQFF TGCGCCAGCTCAAATGGCAATGAGCAGTTCTTC TRBJ2-1 TRBV5-1 - -
CASSQDSSSGPGRF TGCGCCAGCAGCCAGGACAGCTCGTCGGGGCCCGGCCGTTTT TRBJ1-4 TRBV5-1 - -
CAWTGFNEQFF TGTGCCTGGACAGGGTTCAATGAGCAGTTCTTC TRBJ2-1 TRBV30 - few
CAWSGSPYEQYF TGTGCCTGGTCCGGATCTCCTTACGAGCAGTACTTC TRBJ2-7 TRBV30 - few
CSVRDTGYSYEQYF TGCAGCGTTCGGGACACTGGGTATTCCTACGAGCAGTACTTC TRBJ2-7 TRBV29-1 - -
CSARRDSSSYEQYF TGCAGCGCCAGGAGGGACAGTAGCTCCTACGAGCAGTACTTC TRBJ2-7 TRBV29-1 - few
CAWTPSYNEQFF TGTGCCTGGACACCAAGTTACAATGAGCAGTTCTTC TRBJ2-1 TRBV30 - -
CASSSGQTGGYTF TGTGCCAGCAGCTCGGGACAGACTGGGGGCTACACCTTC TRBJ1-2 TRBV7-6 TRBD1 -
CSVWTAMNTEAFF TGCAGCGTCTGGACAGCCATGAACACTGAAGCTTTCTTT TRBJ1-1 TRBV29-1 - -
CASSPRGGKRNEQFF TGTGCCAGCAGCCCTCGGGGGGGCAAAAGAAATGAGCAGTTCTTC TRBJ2-1 TRBV7-6 TRBD2 -
CSASIKDTQYF TGCAGTGCTAGTATCAAAGATACGCAGTATTTT TRBJ2-3 TRBV20-1 - once
CASSFLEETQYF TGCGCCAGCAGCTTCCTGGAGGAGACCCAGTACTTC TRBJ2-5 TRBV5-1 - -
CASRRGDLQFF TGTGCCAGCAGGAGGGGGGACTTACAGTTCTTC TRBJ2-1 TRBV27 - -